This is a list of T cell receptor beta chains from one sample in a study of blood T cell repertoires in COVID-19. The data were produced by immunoSEQ multiplex PCR, yet TCRdb's version contains in-frame clones alone and is incomplete. Among over 55,000 clones, roughly 82% were seen once, and the ten largest hold roughly 13%. Sequenced sample: peripheral blood. The receptor source for this set is a woman over 75 with acute or convalescent COVID-19. The CDR3 runs from the conserved cysteine through the conserved F or W. D genes are given only for firm matches. A clone size is listed for some rows: how often the clone was seen (once, few, many), or a class if it is expanded.

>TRBJ1-4|TRBV7-6|NA|NA
TGTGCCAGCAGCCCCCAAGTGGGCACTAATGAAAAACTGTTTTTT
CASSPQVGTNEKLFF
>TRBJ1-1|TRBV27|NA|NA
TGTGCCAGCAGTTCCACTCCGTGGGGCGGGAGAAAGCCTGAAGCTTTCTTT
CASSSTPWGGRKPEAFF
>TRBJ2-1|TRBV5-4|TRBD2|NA
TGTGCCAGCAGTTCGGACGGAGTTACTAGCGGCAATGAGCAGTTCTTC
CASSSDGVTSGNEQFF
>TRBJ2-7|TRBV29-1|TRBD1|few
TGCAGCGTTGAGCTACCGGGACAGGGGTACGAGCAGTACTTC
CSVELPGQGYEQYF
>TRBJ1-1|TRBV18|TRBD1|NA
TGTGCCAGCTCACGGGACAGGGTTATCGAAGCTTTCTTT
CASSRDRVIEAFF
>TRBJ1-2|TRBV12-3/TRBV12-4|NA|NA
TGTGCCAGCAGTTTAGCTCTTTATGGCTACACCTTC
CASSLALYGYTF
>TRBJ2-5|TRBV15|TRBD2|once
TGTGCCACCAGCAGAGATCGCGGGAGGGCCGGGGAGACCCAGTACTTC
CATSRDRGRAGETQYF
>TRBJ1-4|TRBV7-9|NA|NA
TGTGCCAGCAGCCGCTTAGAAGATTGGGAGGGGAATGAAAAACTGTTTTTT
CASSRLEDWEGNEKLFF
>TRBJ2-7|TRBV6-5|NA|NA
TGTGCCAGCCAAGAGTTCGAGCAGTACTTC
CASQEFEQYF
>TRBJ2-2|TRBV15|TRBD1|NA
TGTGCCACCGCTCGGGACAGACCCCGACCCGGGGAGCTGTTTTTT
CATARDRPRPGELFF